This record concerns one TCR beta chain sequence. Its antigen is not identified. The sample is drawn from a study of vaccination effects on CD4 cells after COVID-19. For the study at large: Relative to the second dose, post-vaccine samples were obtained a median of 72 days later. Culturing of a few million PBMC per well took place with roughly 9.4 IU/ml IL-2 and 9.5 to 10 ug/ml peptides. Points from the study as a whole: Cross-reactivity with common cold coronaviruses was shown by only 1 of 255 vaccine-induced clones in healthy vaccinees. Vaccine- and infection-induced clones showed marked clonal contraction late following vaccination.

Germline lookup yields CDR1 SGHTA and CDR2 FQGTGA. The CDR3 runs to 15 residues. Trimming shortened V by 3 bases and J by 2 bases, and 12 bases separated the two germline ends. Following 10 days of culture, CD4+ T cells were isolated. Of the BNT162b2 and mRNA-1273 vaccines, participants received two doses of one or the other. Measured with immunoSEQ multiplex PCR; TCRdb has only the in-frame clones, and not every one. Here the sample spans about 71,000 clones, roughly 80% being singletons. The gene calls are TRBV7-3 and TRBJ2-3; D not certain. This specimen was CD4+ T cells from PBMCs cultured without peptide, taken after COVID-19 vaccination. The clonotype originates from a human donor who received a COVID-19 vaccine. The CDR3 DNA sequence: TGTGCCAGCAGCTTCGGATTTCCGGACACAGATACGCAGTATTTT. Protein sequence: CASSFGFPDTDTQYF.